What follows are 20 T cell receptor beta chains derived from one specimen sequenced in a study of PD-1 blockade in classical Hodgkin lymphoma. Produced via immunoSEQ multiplex PCR; TCRdb's table is partial and in-frame only. The table includes tens of thousands of clones, about 80% detected once. This sample's time point: cycle 4 day 1 (C4D1), after about 6 weeks of nivolumab. In every patient, relapse followed autologous stem cell transplantation, while exposure to brentuximab vedotin differed. Sequenced material: peripheral blood mononuclear cells (PBMCs), taken before the fourth cycle of nivolumab. The receptors shown here come from a human donor with classical Hodgkin lymphoma.

The chain combines TRBV4-3 with TRBJ1-1, with a possible D match to TRBD1 (5 bases). V was pared by 1 base and J by 0 bases, with 15 bases between. The germline CDR1 and CDR2 sequences are LGHNA and YSLEER. The CDR3 is made up of 17 amino acids. The CDR3 loop is CASSQGEDNFMNTEAFF. For the CDR3, the DNA is TGCGCCAGCAGCCAAGGGGAGGACAATTTCATGAACACTGAAGCTTTCTTT.

This rearrangement joins TRBV23-1 to TRBJ1-5; D unresolved. TRBV23-1 is an open reading frame whose function is uncertain. The CDR3 has 15 residues. Trimming took 3 bases from V and 0 from J, leaving 9 bases between them. DNA for the CDR3: TGCGCCAGCAGTCATCGGATAATTAGCAATCAGCCCCAGCATTTT. Its translation is CASSHRIISNQPQHF.

This chain links TRBV28 with TRBJ2-5; 15 bases line up with TRBD2. This CDR3 spans 18 amino acids. Trimming took 5 bases from V and 0 from J; bases not matched to a gene: 7. Germline V gene sequence: CDR1 MDHEN, CDR2 SYDVKM. The CDR3 reads CASSPDGTSGGYQETQYF. For the CDR3, the DNA is TGTGCCAGCAGTCCAGATGGGACTAGCGGGGGGTACCAAGAGACCCAGTACTTC. Filled out from reference TRBV28 and TRBJ2-5, the complete variable domain reads DVKVTQSSRYLVKRTGEKVFLECVQDMDHENMFWYRQDPGLGLRLIYFSYDVKMKEKGDIPEGYSVSREKKERFSLILESASTNQTSMYLCASSPDGTSGGYQETQYFGPGTRLLVL.

The V gene is TRBV7-6, the J gene TRBJ2-7, with 9 bases fitting TRBD1. Germline lookup yields CDR1 SGHVS and CDR2 FNYEAQ. V was pared by 4 bases and J by 2 bases, with 9 bases of the junction left unmatched. This CDR3 comprises 16 residues. This CDR3 is CASSSITGGITYEQYF. The CDR3 coding sequence is TGTGCCAGCAGCTCAATTACAGGGGGCATCACCTACGAGCAGTACTTC.

The chain carries TRBV4-2 and TRBJ1-1, with a tentative D call TRBD1 (6 bases). The CDR3 sequence is 18 residues long. Germline-derived CDR1 and CDR2 are LGHNA and YNFKEQ. V dropped 0 bases and J dropped 0 bases, with 17 bases sitting between them. CDR3 DNA sequence: TGTGCCAGCAGCCAAGATCCGCAGGGGATTTGGATGAACACTGAAGCTTTCTTT. Residues: CASSQDPQGIWMNTEAFF.

V is TRBV27 and J is TRBJ2-7; D uncertain. Trimming left V 0 bases short and J 4 bases short, with 7 bases between. The CDR3 is 13 amino acids. Germline V gene lookup returns CDR1 MNHEY and CDR2 SMNVEV (reference sequence). The CDR3: CASSLSRGYEQYF. The DNA for the CDR3 is TGTGCCAGCAGTTTATCGCGAGGTTACGAGCAGTACTTC.

The genes are TRBV7-2 and TRBJ1-4; a possible D gene is TRBD1 (5 bases). The V gene lost 2 bases and the J gene lost 8 bases, with 12 bases spanning the gap. Germline-derived CDR1 and CDR2 are SGHTA and FQGNSA. The CDR3 has 14 residues. This CDR3 is CASSLRQGDEKLFF. As DNA, the CDR3 is TGTGCCAGCAGCTTAAGGCAGGGAGACGAAAAACTGTTTTTT. Variable domain in full (rest from reference TRBV7-2 and TRBJ1-4): GAGVSQSPSNKVTEKGKDVELRCDPISGHTALYWYRQSLGQGLEFLIYFQGNSAPDKSGLPSDRFSAERTGGSVSTLTIQRTQQEDSAVYLCASSLRQGDEKLFFGSGTQLSVL.

The gene calls are TRBV29-1 and TRBJ1-2; no reliable D call. The CDR3 sequence is 12 residues long. Germline V gene sequence: CDR1 SQVTM, CDR2 ANQGSEA. Trimming took off 6 bases at V and 4 bases at J, with 12 bases between the two ends. For the CDR3, the DNA is TGCAGCGTAGCGGACCCTTCCTATGGCTACACCTTC. Its protein product is CSVADPSYGYTF.

The rearrangement links TRBV5-5 to TRBJ1-6; D not resolved. Per the germline V gene, CDR1 is SGHKS and CDR2 is YYEKEE (reference sequence). The CDR3 sequence is 12 residues long. Deletions cut 4 bases from V and 7 bases from J, with 6 bases between. The CDR3 region is CASSGRNSPLHF. In nucleotides, the CDR3 is TGTGCCAGCAGCGGTAGGAATTCACCCCTCCACTTT.

CDR3 sequence reads: CASSPIASSYNEQFF. CDR3 DNA sequence: TGTGCCAGCTCACCAATAGCGAGCTCCTACAATGAGCAGTTCTTC. The chain couples TRBV18 to TRBJ2-1; D is possibly TRBD2 (5 bases). This CDR3 contains 15 residues. Per the germline V gene, CDR1 is KGHSH and CDR2 is LQKENI. Trimming removed 2 bases from V and 0 bases from J, with 8 bases in between. Full variable domain (outside the CDR3, taken from reference TRBV18 and TRBJ2-1): NAGVMQNPRHLVRRRGQEARLRCSPMKGHSHVYWYRQLPEEGLKFMVYLQKENIIDESGMPKERFSAEFPKEGPSILRIQQVVRGDSAAYFCASSPIASSYNEQFFGPGTRLTVL.

This chain joins TRBV7-8 and TRBJ1-3, with TRBD1 identical over 10 bases. The germline V gene has CDR1 SGHVS and CDR2 FQNEAQ. Trimming at V came to 5 bases and at J to 3 bases, leaving 10 bases not matched to a gene. There are 17 residues in the CDR3. The CDR3 loop reads CASSPRDRGEGGNTIYF. In DNA, the CDR3 is TGTGCCAGCAGCCCCCGGGACAGGGGTGAGGGTGGAAACACCATATATTTT.

The rearrangement uses TRBV7-2 and TRBJ1-5, with no clear D. The CDR3 consists of 15 residues. Trimming took 5 bases from V and 0 from J, leaving 11 bases between them. Germline CDR1 and CDR2: SGHTA and FQGNSA. DNA for the CDR3: TGTGCCAGCAGCCCACGTGGGTATAGCAATCAGCCCCAGCATTTT. Its protein is CASSPRGYSNQPQHF. Filled out from reference TRBV7-2 and TRBJ1-5, the complete variable domain reads GAGVSQSPSNKVTEKGKDVELRCDPISGHTALYWYRQSLGQGLEFLIYFQGNSAPDKSGLPSDRFSAERTGGSVSTLTIQRTQQEDSAVYLCASSPRGYSNQPQHFGDGTRLSIL.

The V gene is TRBV12-5, the J gene TRBJ1-5; D remains unclear. In germline, CDR1 is LGHNT, CDR2 FRNRAP. CDR3 length equals 13 residues. Trimming stripped 2 bases from V and 0 bases from J, with 2 bases between. The CDR3 DNA reads as TGTGCTAGTGGTTTGAATAGCAATCAGCCCCAGCATTTT. This gives the protein CASGLNSNQPQHF. Complete variable domain (other parts from reference TRBV12-5 and TRBJ1-5): DARVTQTPRHKVTEMGQEVTMRCQPILGHNTVFWYRQTMMQGLELLAYFRNRAPLDDSGMPKDRFSAEMPDATLATLKIQPSEPRDSAVYFCASGLNSNQPQHFGDGTRLSIL.

This sequence joins TRBV7-9 and TRBJ2-2, with 7 nucleotides matching TRBD1. Trimming removed 5 bases from V and 5 bases from J; junction bases left unmatched: 11. CDR1 SEHNR and CDR2 FQNEAQ come from the germline V gene (reference sequence). This CDR3 region has 16 residues. In DNA form, the CDR3 reads TGTGCCAGCAGCCTACGACAGGGAAGGAGTACCGGGGAGCTGTTTTTT. As protein: CASSLRQGRSTGELFF.

This chain links TRBV6-5 with TRBJ2-4, with TRBD1 as a possible D gene (6 bases). CDR3 length: 13 residues. V lost 4 bases to trimming and J lost 7 bases, with 11 bases between them. The germline V gene encodes CDR1 MNHEY and CDR2 SVGAGI. The CDR3 nucleotides read TGTGCCAGCAGTTCCATGGACAGTAACATTCAGTACTTC. Protein sequence: CASSSMDSNIQYF.

The chain combines TRBV18 with TRBJ1-5; D unresolved. V dropped 3 bases and J dropped 4 bases, with 7 bases sitting between them. From germline, CDR1 is KGHSH and CDR2 LQKENI. This CDR3 region has 13 residues. This CDR3 is CASSPTENQPQHF. The CDR3 DNA is TGTGCCAGCTCACCGACTGAGAATCAGCCCCAGCATTTT.

The chain combines TRBV5-1 with TRBJ1-2, with D unclear. Germline CDR1 SGHRS, CDR2 YFSETQ. V lost 3 bases and J 7 bases, leaving 10 bases between the germline ends. The CDR3 is 12 amino acids. Here the CDR3 reads CASSSEARGYTF. The CDR3, as DNA: TGCGCCAGCAGCTCAGAGGCTCGTGGCTACACCTTC.

This chain uses TRBV10-3 with TRBJ1-1; possible D gene TRBD1, 5 bases. This CDR3 region has 14 residues. CDR1 is ENHRY and CDR2 is SYGVKD in the germline V gene. V was cut by 6 bases and J by 1 base, with 12 bases left in between. The CDR3 is CAISPRGTNTEAFF. The CDR3 bases are TGTGCCATCAGCCCCCGGGGGACGAACACTGAAGCTTTCTTT.

The chain carries TRBV6-5 and TRBJ2-2, with D possibly TRBD1 on 5 matching bases. The CDR3 covers 13 residues. V lost 6 bases and J 3 bases, leaving 8 bases between the germline ends. Germline V gene lookup returns CDR1 MNHEY and CDR2 SVGAGI. CDR3 residues: CASRDSYTGELFF. The CDR3 region has the DNA TGTGCCAGCAGAGACAGCTACACCGGGGAGCTGTTTTTT.

The chain joins TRBV6-6 to TRBJ2-7; unclear D gene. The CDR3 has 14 residues. Germline CDR1 reads MNHNY; CDR2 reads SVGAGI (reference sequence). Between the trimmed V and J ends, which lost 2 bases and 6 bases, there was a span of 14 bases. DNA for the CDR3: TGTGCCAGCAGTTACCCTCCCACACAGAGCGAGCAGTACTTC. This encodes CASSYPPTQSEQYF.